The sequence of this T cell receptor (beta chain) was determined in a study of spatial heterogeneity in lung cancer. Overall study: Alpha-chain detections were consistently fewer than beta-chain detections among the sequences.

V lost 4 bases to trimming and J lost 3 bases, with 10 bases between them. Germline CDR1 is SNHLY and CDR2 is FYNNEI. This CDR3 is 13 amino acids long. This clonotype came up a few times. Its specificity is unknown. Stated time point: sample taken at primary tumor resection. Whole RNA, which was extracted from tumor, nontumor lung tissue or frozen PBMC, was sequenced without any cell sorting. The donors comprised 70 to 85 untreated early-stage non-small cell lung cancer patients. General study findings and limits: There were more appearances of ubiquitous expanded tumor TCRs in blood at resection than at follow-up.

Using its own MiXCR run on the 5' RACE reads, TCRdb lists one record per CDR3 protein. The top ten hold around 4.6% of the sample, which has roughly 79,000 distinct CDR3 sequences, around 12% seen once. Specimen: PBMCs, collected at surgery. The origin of this receptor is a male donor with early-stage non-small cell lung cancer. This chain joins TRBV2 and TRBJ2-7; TRBD2 is a possible D gene (6 bases). CDR3 nucleotides: TGTGCCAGCAGTGCTCTAGCGAACTACGAGCAGTACTTC. This translates into CASSALANYEQYF. Based on the CDR3 plus reference TRBV2 and TRBJ2-7, the full variable domain is EPEVTQTPSHQVTQMGQEVILRCVPISNHLYFYWYRQILGQKVEFLVSFYNNEISEKSEIFDDQFSVERPDGSNFTLKIRSTKLEDSAMYFCASSALANYEQYFGPGTRLTVT.